The 20 T cell receptor beta chains below come from one sample, sequenced in a study of CD8 T cells in ankylosing spondylitis. The antigens of these receptors remain unknown. Study-wide results and caveats: Among TCR beta sequences, a motif of eight highly homologous variants appeared characteristic of ankylosing spondylitis blood.

TCRdb re-derived calls from the 5' RACE reads in MiXCR, one entry per CDR3 protein. The repertoire has 670,000 or so distinct CDR3 sequences, roughly 19% of them found once; the top ten carry over 15%. The sample taken for sequencing was blood, either unsorted or a sorted T cell fraction (not recorded which). Receptors originate from a male donor with ankylosing spondylitis.

As regards this clonotype: A much bigger clone sits one base away, suggesting this may be a read error. The J gene is TRBJ2-1, the V gene TRBV11-2; D unresolved. Trimming took 5 bases from V and 7 from J, leaving 6 bases between them. This CDR3 region has 11 residues. CDR1 is SGHAT, CDR2 FQNNGV, per germline. CDR3 DNA: TGTGCCAGCAGCCTAAAAAATGAGCAGTTCTTC. Encoded protein: CASSLKNEQFF.

This chain uses TRBV4-2 with TRBJ1-2; TRBD1 is a possible D gene (5 bases). The germline gives CDR1 LGHNA, CDR2 YNFKEQ. V dropped 4 bases and J dropped 4 bases, with 16 bases sitting between them. This CDR3 contains 15 residues. In nucleotides, the CDR3 is TGTGCCAGCAGCCGTCATGCGACAGCTGTCTATGGCTACACCTTC. Its protein is CASSRHATAVYGYTF.

The chain has TRBV28 and TRBJ1-1, with 12 bases that match TRBD1. Germline V gives CDR1 MDHEN, CDR2 SYDVKM. The CDR3 runs 17 residues. With V trimmed by 8 bases and J by 1 base, 11 bases remained unmatched. The chain's CDR3 is CASPRVPGQGANTEAFF. CDR3 bases: TGTGCCAGCCCCCGCGTACCGGGACAGGGGGCGAACACTGAAGCTTTCTTT.

The table lists this clonotype with a few counts. The chain has TRBV4-1 and TRBJ2-7; 11 bases match TRBD2. The trim removed 0 bases at V and 9 bases at J, leaving 13 bases unmatched. This CDR3 is 17 amino acids long. The germline gives CDR1 MGHRA, CDR2 YSYEKL. In DNA form, the CDR3 reads TGCGCCAGCAGCCAAGAAGACATCGGGACTAGCGGCCCCGCGCAGTACTTC. This gives the protein CASSQEDIGTSGPAQYF.

This clonotype has a handful of counts. The chain joins TRBV12-3 or TRBV12-4 to TRBJ1-4; D is unclear. V dropped 4 bases and J dropped 8 bases, with 17 bases sitting between them. This CDR3 contains 15 residues. CDR3 residues: CASSSPGSSSEKLFF. The CDR3 DNA sequence: TGTGCCAGCAGTTCCCCGGGGTCTTCATCCGAAAAACTGTTTTTT.

The chain is built from TRBV10-2 and TRBJ2-3, with 8 bases matching TRBD2. The trim removed 3 bases at V and 2 bases at J, leaving 13 bases unmatched. Germline V gene sequence: CDR1 WSHSY, CDR2 SAAADI. This CDR3 contains 18 residues. The CDR3 reads CASSDAFSSGILTDTQYF. The CDR3 coding sequence is TGCGCCAGCAGTGACGCCTTCAGTAGCGGGATCCTCACAGATACGCAGTATTTT.

This clonotype was counted a few times. The chain employs TRBV9 and TRBJ2-1, with 8 bases that match TRBD2. The junction had 7 bases not matched to a gene; V was cut back by 5 bases and J by 6 bases. Germline V gene data show CDR1 as SGDLS and CDR2 as YYNGEE. The length of the CDR3 is 14 residues. DNA for the CDR3: TGTGCCAGCAGGAGGACCAGCGGGGGCAATGAGCAGTTCTTC. It encodes CASRRTSGGNEQFF.

This clonotype was counted ten times or more. V usage is TRBV7-2 and J usage is TRBJ2-7; TRBD2 might be the D (5 bases). Germline CDR1 and CDR2: SGHTA and FQGNSA. The ends were cut back, 1 base at V and 2 bases at J, with 12 bases in the middle. The CDR3 length is 15 residues. For the CDR3, the DNA is TGTGCCAGCAGCTTAGGAGGGTCAGGAGCCTACGAGCAGTACTTC. Translation: CASSLGGSGAYEQYF.

This clonotype was seen a few times. The gene calls are TRBV12-3 or TRBV12-4 and TRBJ1-2; D is unresolved. CDR3 length equals 14 residues. V was clipped by 6 bases and J by 4 bases, with 15 bases between them. CDR3 DNA sequence: TGTGCCAGCAGCCCGGCCTCTACCAGCTATGGCTACACCTTC. Translating it yields CASSPASTSYGYTF.

CDR3 residues: CASSQEKSSLAKNIQYF. In nucleotides, the CDR3 is TGTGCCAGCAGCCAAGAGAAGAGTTCTCTAGCCAAAAACATTCAGTACTTC. The rearrangement joins TRBV4-2 to TRBJ2-4; D gene ambiguous. Trimming removed 0 bases at V and 0 bases at J, with 12 bases between. This CDR3 is built from 17 residues. Germline values: CDR1 LGHNA, CDR2 YNFKEQ.

The chain combines TRBV7-2 with TRBJ1-1; D perhaps matches TRBD1 (6 bases). This CDR3 region has 15 residues. The germline CDR1 and CDR2 sequences are SGHTA and FQGNSA. V was pared by 2 bases and J by 4 bases, with 14 bases between. The CDR3 bases are TGTGCCAGCAGCTTAAGGGGGGGGCTGGCCACTGAAGCTTTCTTT. It yields the protein CASSLRGGLATEAFF.

CDR3 in amino acids: CASSSSLTGLETQYF. CDR3 in DNA: TGTGCCAGCAGCTCATCCCTCACAGGGCTGGAGACCCAGTACTTC. The V call is TRBV11-3, the J call TRBJ2-5; D possibly corresponds to TRBD1 (6 bases). Deletions cut 4 bases from V and 5 bases from J, with 17 bases between. CDR3 length equals 15 residues. CDR1 is SGHNT and CDR2 is YENEEA in the germline V gene.

This clonotype was observed a few times. The rearrangement links TRBV7-6 to TRBJ1-1, with 9 bases aligning to TRBD1. Trimming at V came to 4 bases and at J to 4 bases, leaving 10 bases not matched to a gene. Germline loops: CDR1 SGHVS, CDR2 FNYEAQ. CDR3 length: 16 amino acids. CDR3 bases: TGTGCCAGCAGCTCCGGACAGGGGATAGAGGGCACTGAAGCTTTCTTT. It yields the protein CASSSGQGIEGTEAFF.

The chain employs TRBV10-3 and TRBJ2-5, with a weak D call TRBD2 (5 bases). The CDR3 runs 13 residues. Trimming pared 3 bases from V and 2 bases from J, leaving 7 bases between. Germline lookup yields CDR1 ENHRY and CDR2 SYGVKD. As DNA, the CDR3 is TGTGCCATCAGTGACTGGACTCAAGAGACCCAGTACTTC. Its protein is CAISDWTQETQYF.

This sequence joins TRBV28 and TRBJ2-7; 8 nucleotides line up with TRBD1. Germline trimming cut 5 bases from V and 5 bases from J; bases unmatched to any gene: 8. The CDR3 is made up of 14 amino acids. Germline V gives CDR1 MDHEN, CDR2 SYDVKM. The CDR3 DNA sequence: TGTGCCAGCAGTGTAGGACAGGGTGTCGACGAGCAGTACTTC. Translated: CASSVGQGVDEQYF. The full variable domain, completed using reference TRBV28 and TRBJ2-7, is DVKVTQSSRYLVKRTGEKVFLECVQDMDHENMFWYRQDPGLGLRLIYFSYDVKMKEKGDIPEGYSVSREKKERFSLILESASTNQTSMYLCASSVGQGVDEQYFGPGTRLTVT.

This chain uses TRBV20-1 with TRBJ2-7; perhaps TRBD1 as D (6 bases). The CDR3 spans 13 residues. Germline V CDR1 and CDR2: DFQATT, SNEGSKA (reference sequence). With 5 bases removed from V and 3 bases from J, the gap between germline ends came to 14 bases. This CDR3 reads CSAAQGSGYEQYF. The CDR3, as DNA: TGCAGTGCTGCTCAGGGGAGCGGCTACGAGCAGTACTTC.

J is TRBJ2-7 and V is TRBV6-1; the D gene is possibly TRBD1 (5 bases). The germline V gene encodes CDR1 MNHNS and CDR2 SASEGT. The CDR3 extends over 13 amino acids. Trimming cost V 10 bases and J 2 bases, with 15 bases left between them. The chain's CDR3 is CATTTAPTYEQYF. The CDR3 bases are TGTGCCACCACGACAGCCCCAACCTACGAGCAGTACTTC.

This clonotype was found a few times. This rearrangement joins TRBV6-6 to TRBJ2-1; maybe TRBD2 (6 bases). The germline V gene has CDR1 MNHNY and CDR2 SVGAGI (reference sequence). This CDR3 is built from 13 residues. The V end lost 6 bases, the J end lost 9 bases, and 15 bases lay between the germline ends. CDR3 DNA: TGTGCCAGCAGACAGCGGTTGGGGGGTGAGCAGTTCTTC. This translates into CASRQRLGGEQFF.

CDR3 DNA sequence: TGTGCCAGCAGTGAAGCGCTGAGGGCCGAGCAGTACTTC. Amino acids: CASSEALRAEQYF. The chain couples TRBV6-1 to TRBJ2-7; D possibly corresponds to TRBD2 (5 bases). In germline, CDR1 is MNHNS, CDR2 SASEGT. CDR3 size: 13 residues. The V and J ends lost 0 bases and 6 bases respectively, with 9 bases between them.

This clonotype was detected a few times. The chain joins TRBV5-1 to TRBJ2-7; D remains unclear. V gave up 2 bases and J gave up 4 bases, with 16 bases separating them. The CDR3 runs 15 residues. Germline CDR1 reads SGHRS; CDR2 reads YFSETQ. CDR3 DNA: TGCGCCAGCAGCTTATTGGCAGGAACCCTATACGAGCAGTACTTC. This codes for CASSLLAGTLYEQYF. Full variable domain (outside the CDR3, taken from reference TRBV5-1 and TRBJ2-7): KAGVTQTPRYLIKTRGQQVTLSCSPISGHRSVSWYQQTPGQGLQFLFEYFSETQRNKGNFPGRFSGRQFSNSRSEMNVSTLELGDSALYLCASSLLAGTLYEQYFGPGTRLTVT.